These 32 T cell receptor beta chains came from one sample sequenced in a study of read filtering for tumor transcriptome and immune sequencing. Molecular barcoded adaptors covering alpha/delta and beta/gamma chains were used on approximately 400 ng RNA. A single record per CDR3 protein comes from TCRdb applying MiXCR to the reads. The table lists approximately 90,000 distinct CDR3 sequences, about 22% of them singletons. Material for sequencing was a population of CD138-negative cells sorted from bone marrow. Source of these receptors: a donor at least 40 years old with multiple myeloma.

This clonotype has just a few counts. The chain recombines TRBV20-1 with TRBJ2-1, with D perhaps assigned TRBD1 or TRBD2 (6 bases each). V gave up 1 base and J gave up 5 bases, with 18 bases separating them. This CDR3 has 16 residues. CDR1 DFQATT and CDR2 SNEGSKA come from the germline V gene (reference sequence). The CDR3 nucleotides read TGCAGTGCTAGAGTCTGGGGGGCCGGTGTGGACAATGAGCAGTTCTTC. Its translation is CSARVWGAGVDNEQFF.

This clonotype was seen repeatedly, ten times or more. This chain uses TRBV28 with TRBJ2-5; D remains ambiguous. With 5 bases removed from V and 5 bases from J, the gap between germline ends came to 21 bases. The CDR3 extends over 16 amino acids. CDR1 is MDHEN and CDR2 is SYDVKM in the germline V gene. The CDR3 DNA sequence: TGTGCCAGCAGTAATACCGAGAGGTCGAAAACGGAGACCCAGTACTTC. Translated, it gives CASSNTERSKTETQYF.

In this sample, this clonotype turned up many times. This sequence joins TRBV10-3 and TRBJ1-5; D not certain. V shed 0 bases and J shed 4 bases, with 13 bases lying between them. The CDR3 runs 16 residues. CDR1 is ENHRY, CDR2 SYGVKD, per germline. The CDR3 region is CAISESRVAGNQPQHF. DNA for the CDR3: TGTGCCATCAGTGAGTCGAGGGTCGCTGGGAATCAGCCCCAGCATTTT.

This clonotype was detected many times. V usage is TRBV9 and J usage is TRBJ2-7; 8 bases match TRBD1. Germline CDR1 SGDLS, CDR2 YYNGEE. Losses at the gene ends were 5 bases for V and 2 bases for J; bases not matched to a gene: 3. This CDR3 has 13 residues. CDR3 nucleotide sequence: TGTGCCAGCAGTTCACAGGGGGCCTACGAGCAGTACTTC. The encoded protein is CASSSQGAYEQYF.

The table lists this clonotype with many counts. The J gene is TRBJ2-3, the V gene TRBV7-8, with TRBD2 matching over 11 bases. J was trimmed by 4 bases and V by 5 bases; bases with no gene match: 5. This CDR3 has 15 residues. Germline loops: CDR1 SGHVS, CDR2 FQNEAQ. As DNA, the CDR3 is TGTGCCAGCAGCCATAGCGGGGGGGCCTCAGATACGCAGTATTTT. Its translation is CASSHSGGASDTQYF.

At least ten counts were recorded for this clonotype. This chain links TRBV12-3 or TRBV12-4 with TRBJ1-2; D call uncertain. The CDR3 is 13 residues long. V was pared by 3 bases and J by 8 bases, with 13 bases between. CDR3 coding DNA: TGTGCCAGCAGTTTCCGGGGAGCTCGCGGCTACACCTTC. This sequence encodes CASSFRGARGYTF.

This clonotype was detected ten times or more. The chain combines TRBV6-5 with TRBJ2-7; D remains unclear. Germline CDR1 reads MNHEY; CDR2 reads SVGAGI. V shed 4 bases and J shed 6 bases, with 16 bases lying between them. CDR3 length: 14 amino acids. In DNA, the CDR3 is TGTGCCAGCAGTTCGGTATCCCACGGCTCCGAGCAGTACTTC. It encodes CASSSVSHGSEQYF.

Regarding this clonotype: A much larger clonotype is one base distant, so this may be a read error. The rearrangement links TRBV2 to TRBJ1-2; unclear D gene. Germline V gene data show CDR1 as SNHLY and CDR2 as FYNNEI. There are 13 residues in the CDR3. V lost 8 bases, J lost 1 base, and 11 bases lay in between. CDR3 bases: TGTGCCAGCGAGGACCGAATTAACTATGGCTACACCTTC. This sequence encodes CASEDRINYGYTF.

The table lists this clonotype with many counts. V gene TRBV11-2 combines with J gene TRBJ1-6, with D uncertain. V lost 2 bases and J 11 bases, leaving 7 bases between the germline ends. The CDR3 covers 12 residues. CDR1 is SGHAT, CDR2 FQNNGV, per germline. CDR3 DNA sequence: TGTGCCAGCAGCTTATCAGCGCCACCCCTCCACTTT. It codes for CASSLSAPPLHF.

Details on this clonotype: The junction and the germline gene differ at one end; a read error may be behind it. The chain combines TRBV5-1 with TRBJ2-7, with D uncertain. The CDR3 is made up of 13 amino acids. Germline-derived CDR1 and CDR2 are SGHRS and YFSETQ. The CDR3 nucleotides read TGCGCCAGCAGAACGACCGGAACCTACGAGCAGAACTTC. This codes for CASRTTGTYEQNF.

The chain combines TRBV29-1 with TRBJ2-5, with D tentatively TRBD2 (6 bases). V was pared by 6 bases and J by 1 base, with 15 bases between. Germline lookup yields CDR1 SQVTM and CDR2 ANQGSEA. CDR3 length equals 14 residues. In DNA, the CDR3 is TGCAGCGTCCGGAGGGTAGGTCGCCAAGAGACCCAGTACTTC. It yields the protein CSVRRVGRQETQYF.

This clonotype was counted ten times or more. The CDR3 coding sequence is TGTGCCTGGAGTCCGGGACTTCCGAACACTGAAGCTTTCTTT. Translating gives CAWSPGLPNTEAFF. The V and J genes are TRBV30 and TRBJ1-1, with a possible D match to TRBD1 (5 bases). The V end lost 2 bases, the J end lost 1 base, and 11 bases lay between the germline ends. The CDR3 consists of 14 residues. Germline values: CDR1 GTSNPN, CDR2 SVGIG (reference sequence).

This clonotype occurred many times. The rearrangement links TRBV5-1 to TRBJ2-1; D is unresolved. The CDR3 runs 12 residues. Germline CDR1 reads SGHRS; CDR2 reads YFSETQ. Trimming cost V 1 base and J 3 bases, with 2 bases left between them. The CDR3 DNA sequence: TGCGCCAGCAGCTTGTTCTACAATGAGCAGTTCTTC. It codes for CASSLFYNEQFF.

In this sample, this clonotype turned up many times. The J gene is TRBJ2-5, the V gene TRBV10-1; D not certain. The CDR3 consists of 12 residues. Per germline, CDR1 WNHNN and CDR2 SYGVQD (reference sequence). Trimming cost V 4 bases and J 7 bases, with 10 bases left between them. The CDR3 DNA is TGCGCCAGCAGTGGCCCCCTGGGGACCCAGTACTTC. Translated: CASSGPLGTQYF.

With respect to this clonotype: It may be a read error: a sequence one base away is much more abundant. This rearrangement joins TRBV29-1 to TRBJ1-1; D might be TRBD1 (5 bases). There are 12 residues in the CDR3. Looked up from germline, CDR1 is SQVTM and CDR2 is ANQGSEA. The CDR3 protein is CRVRGLNTEAFF. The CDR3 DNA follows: TGCAGAGTCCGGGGCCTGAACACTGAAGCTTTCTTT. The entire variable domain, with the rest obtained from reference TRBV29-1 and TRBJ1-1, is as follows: SAVISQKPSRDICQRGTSLTIQCQVDSQVTMMFWYRQQPGQSLTLIATANQGSEATYESGFVIDKFPISRPNLTFSTLTVSNMSPEDSSIYLCRVRGLNTEAFFGQGTRLTVV.

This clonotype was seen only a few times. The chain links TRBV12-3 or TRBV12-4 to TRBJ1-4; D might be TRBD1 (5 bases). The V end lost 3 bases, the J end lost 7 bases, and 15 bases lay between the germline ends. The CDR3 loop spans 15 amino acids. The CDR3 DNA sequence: TGTGCCAGCAGTTTTAGAGACAGACGGGGTGAAAAACTGTTTTTT. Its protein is CASSFRDRRGEKLFF.

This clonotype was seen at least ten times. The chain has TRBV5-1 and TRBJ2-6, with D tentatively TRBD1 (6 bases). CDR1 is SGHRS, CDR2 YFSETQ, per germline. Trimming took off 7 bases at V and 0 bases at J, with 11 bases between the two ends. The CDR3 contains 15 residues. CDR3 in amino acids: CASRQAFSGANVLTF. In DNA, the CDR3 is TGCGCCAGCCGACAGGCCTTCTCTGGGGCCAACGTCCTGACTTTC.

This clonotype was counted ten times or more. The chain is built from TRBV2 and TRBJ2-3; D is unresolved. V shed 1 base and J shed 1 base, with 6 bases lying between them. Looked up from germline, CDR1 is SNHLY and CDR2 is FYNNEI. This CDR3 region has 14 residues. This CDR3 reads CASSEDSRTDTQYF. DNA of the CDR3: TGTGCCAGCAGTGAAGACTCTCGCACAGATACGCAGTATTTT.

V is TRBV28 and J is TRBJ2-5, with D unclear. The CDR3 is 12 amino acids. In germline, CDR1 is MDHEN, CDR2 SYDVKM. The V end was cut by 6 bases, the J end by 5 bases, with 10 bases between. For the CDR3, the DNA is TGTGCCAGCAGCATACTTAGGGAGACCCAGTACTTC. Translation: CASSILRETQYF.

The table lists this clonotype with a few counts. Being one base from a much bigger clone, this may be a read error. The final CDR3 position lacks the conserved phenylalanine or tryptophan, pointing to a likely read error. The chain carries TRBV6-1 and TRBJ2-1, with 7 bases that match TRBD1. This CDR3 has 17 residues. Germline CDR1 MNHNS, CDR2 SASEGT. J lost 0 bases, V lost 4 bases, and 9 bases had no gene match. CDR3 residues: CASSARTGSSSYNEQFS. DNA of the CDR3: TGTGCCAGCAGTGCAAGGACAGGCTCGAGCTCCTACAATGAGCAGTTCTCC.

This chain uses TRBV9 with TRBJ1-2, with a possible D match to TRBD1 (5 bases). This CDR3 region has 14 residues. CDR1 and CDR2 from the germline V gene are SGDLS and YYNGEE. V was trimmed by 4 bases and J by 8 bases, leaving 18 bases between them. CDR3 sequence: CASSPHSRRDGYTF. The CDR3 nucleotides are TGTGCCAGCAGCCCCCACTCCCGGAGGGACGGCTACACCTTC.

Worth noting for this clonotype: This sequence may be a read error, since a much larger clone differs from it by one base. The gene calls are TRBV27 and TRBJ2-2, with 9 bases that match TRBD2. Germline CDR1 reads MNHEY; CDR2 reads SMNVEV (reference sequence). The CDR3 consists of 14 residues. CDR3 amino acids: CASTLRAGGGALFF. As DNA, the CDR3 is TGTGCCAGCACCTTACGGGCCGGCGGGGGGGCGCTGTTTTTT.

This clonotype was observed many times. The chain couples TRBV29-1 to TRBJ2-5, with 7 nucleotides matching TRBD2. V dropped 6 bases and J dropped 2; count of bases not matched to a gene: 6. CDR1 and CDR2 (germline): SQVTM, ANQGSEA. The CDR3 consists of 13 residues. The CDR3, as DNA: TGCAGCGTACGGGGGGTGATACAAGAGACCCAGTACTTC. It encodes CSVRGVIQETQYF.

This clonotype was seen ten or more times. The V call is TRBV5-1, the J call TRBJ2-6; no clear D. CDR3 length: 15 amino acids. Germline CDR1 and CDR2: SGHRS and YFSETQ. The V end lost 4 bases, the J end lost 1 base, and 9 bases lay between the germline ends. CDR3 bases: TGCGCCAGCAGCATGGACGGGTCTGGGGCCAACGTCCTGACTTTC. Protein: CASSMDGSGANVLTF.

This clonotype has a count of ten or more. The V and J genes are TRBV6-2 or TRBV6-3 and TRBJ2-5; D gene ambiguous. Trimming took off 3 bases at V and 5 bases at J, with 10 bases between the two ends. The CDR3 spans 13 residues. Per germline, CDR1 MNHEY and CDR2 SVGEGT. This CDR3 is CASSYGLRETQYF. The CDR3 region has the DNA TGTGCCAGCAGTTATGGGCTCCGGGAGACCCAGTACTTC.

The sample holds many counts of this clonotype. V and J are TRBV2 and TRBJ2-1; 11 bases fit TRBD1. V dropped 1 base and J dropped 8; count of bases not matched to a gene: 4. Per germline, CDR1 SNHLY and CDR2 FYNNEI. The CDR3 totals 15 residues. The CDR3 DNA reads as TGTGCCAGCAGTGAAGGGACAGGGGGCTTGGATGAGCAGTTCTTC. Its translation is CASSEGTGGLDEQFF.

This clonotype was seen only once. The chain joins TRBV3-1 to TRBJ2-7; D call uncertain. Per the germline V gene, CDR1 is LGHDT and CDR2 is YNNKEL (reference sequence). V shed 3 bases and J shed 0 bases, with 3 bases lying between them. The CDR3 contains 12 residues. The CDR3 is CASSHASYEQYF. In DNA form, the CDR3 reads TGTGCCAGCAGCCACGCCTCCTACGAGCAGTACTTC.

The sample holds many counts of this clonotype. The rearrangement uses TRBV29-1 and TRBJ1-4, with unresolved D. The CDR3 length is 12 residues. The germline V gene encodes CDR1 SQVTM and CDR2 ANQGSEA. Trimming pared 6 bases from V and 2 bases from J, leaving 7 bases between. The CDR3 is CSVGATNEKLFF. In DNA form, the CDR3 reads TGCAGCGTGGGAGCGACTAATGAAAAACTGTTTTTT.

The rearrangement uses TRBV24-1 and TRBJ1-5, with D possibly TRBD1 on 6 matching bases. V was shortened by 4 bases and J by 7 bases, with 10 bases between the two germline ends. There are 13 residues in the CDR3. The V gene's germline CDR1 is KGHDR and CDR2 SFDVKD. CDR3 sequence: CATSDTGYQPQHF. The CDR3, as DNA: TGTGCCACCAGTGACACAGGGTACCAGCCCCAGCATTTT.

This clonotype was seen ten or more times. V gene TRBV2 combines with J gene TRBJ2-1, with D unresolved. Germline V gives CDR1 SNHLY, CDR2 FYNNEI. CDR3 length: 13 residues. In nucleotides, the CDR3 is TGTGCGAGCCGGTCCCGCCCCTACAATGAGCAGTTCTTC. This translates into CASRSRPYNEQFF.

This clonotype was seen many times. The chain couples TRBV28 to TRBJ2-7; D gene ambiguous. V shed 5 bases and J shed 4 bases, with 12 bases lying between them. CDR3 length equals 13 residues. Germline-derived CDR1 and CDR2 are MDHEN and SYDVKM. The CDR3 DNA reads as TGTGCCAGCAGTATTCAGACGGATTACGAGCAGTACTTC. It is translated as CASSIQTDYEQYF.

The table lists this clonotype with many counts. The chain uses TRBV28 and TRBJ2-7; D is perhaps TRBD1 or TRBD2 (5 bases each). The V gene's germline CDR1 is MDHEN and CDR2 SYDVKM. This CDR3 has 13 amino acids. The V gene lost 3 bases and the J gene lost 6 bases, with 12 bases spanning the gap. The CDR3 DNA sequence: TGTGCCAGCAGTTTGAGGGACCTCGGCGAGCAGTACTTC. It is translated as CASSLRDLGEQYF.